Listed below are T cell receptor beta chains from one sample, sequenced in a study of blood T cell repertoires in COVID-19. Measured with immunoSEQ multiplex PCR; TCRdb has only the in-frame clones, and not every one. Among around 220,000 clones listed, approximately 80% were seen once. The sequenced sample consisted of peripheral blood. These receptors originate from a woman aged 80 or older with acute or convalescent COVID-19. Both conserved end residues are part of each CDR3. The order of the fields is V gene, CDR3 protein.

TRBV6-2/TRBV6-3,CASSYGTSVVTQYF
TRBV7-2,CASANRAFSYNEQFF
TRBV27,CASSSSGIFSYEQYF
TRBV5-4,CASRISGTDTQYF
TRBV3-1/TRBV3-2,CASSQLRGGETQYF
TRBV18,CASSQQGAYTNTEAFF
TRBV6-5,CASSSVSTPLHF
TRBV13,CASSPGQSEAFF
TRBV7-2,CASSQQPNIQYF
TRBV4-1,CASSQVGGPETQYF
TRBV9,CASSVPSSGAAGNTIYF
TRBV19,CASSLDTSGNTIYF
TRBV7-3,CASSSEKDTQYF
TRBV5-1,CASRALSGTGELFF
TRBV6-5,CASTGGSFGYTF
TRBV20-1,CSASTVPGKLFF
TRBV19,CASSIGVGETQYF
TRBV24-1,CATGLAGDLNEQFF
TRBV4-2,CASSQDFLPYEQYF
TRBV13,CASSEGGGNQPQHF
TRBV7-6,CASSHRVPGETQYF
TRBV28,CASSTPGTGFPEAFF
TRBV5-1,CASSLSTVYGYTF
TRBV6-1,CASSDPGLAGDNEQFF
TRBV11-3,CASSTITNTEAFF
TRBV28,CASSSVGQGWNQPQHF
TRBV6-2/TRBV6-3,CASSYYGGDSPLHF
TRBV6-5,CASSYSGLAGGYEQYF
TRBV4-2,CASSHSVAGGEYNEQFF
TRBV10-3,CATGTVYNEQFF
TRBV28,CASKGARGTEAFF
TRBV18,CASSPSGGGGSDTQYF
TRBV5-1,CASSLAGSGRASDEQFF
TRBV15,CATSRDKQGLNYEQYF
TRBV25-1,CASSGYGGAYEQYF
TRBV27,CASNTGVNTEAFF
TRBV4-1,CASSQDFLGQMTEAFF
TRBV7-2,CASSLDRVGNTIYF
TRBV2,CALRDNAGNTIYF
TRBV28,CASTLAGKNIQYF
TRBV27,CASSVFSYEQYF
TRBV15,CATSGREDFLAKNIQYF
TRBV7-6,CASRPLAGVERSTDTQYF
TRBV6-5,CASRRGGYNEETQYF
TRBV6-5,CASSRLGTQAFF
TRBV30,CAWSERLEQFF
TRBV7-3,CASSPSVNTEAFF
TRBV5-5,CASSFVQTGKMGNTIYF
TRBV6-6,CASTQGTGGNSPLHF
TRBV7-7,CASSLGGGYSQETQYF
TRBV2,CASSVSSNYGYTF
TRBV24-1,CATSAGRDGYTF
TRBV24-1,CATGNARTSPNNEQFF
TRBV21-1,CASSRGKREARSSTDTQYF
TRBV18,CASSPPDRSNTEAFF
TRBV18,CASSPSPAGHRSGAQYF